One sample yielded the 23 T cell receptor beta chains listed below, sequenced in a study of blood T cell repertoires in COVID-19. The method was immunoSEQ multiplex PCR; TCRdb's version includes in-frame clones alone and lacks a portion of them. This sample yields roughly 260,000 clones, of which roughly 82% are seen a single time; 4.9% belongs to the top ten. The specimen sequenced was peripheral blood. These receptors were obtained from a woman over 75 with active or convalescent COVID-19.

This clone showed up many times. The genes are TRBV4-1 and TRBJ2-4, with 9 nucleotides matching TRBD1. The CDR3 is 18 residues long. Looked up from germline, CDR1 is MGHRA and CDR2 is YSYEKL. The junction had 10 bases not matched to a gene; V was cut back by 1 base and J by 3 bases. In DNA, the CDR3 is TGCGCCAGCAGCCAAGCACCACAGGGGGCATGGGACAAAAACATTCAGTACTTC. It codes for CASSQAPQGAWDKNIQYF.

The rearrangement joins TRBV27 to TRBJ2-7; 8 bases fit TRBD2. CDR3 length equals 17 residues. The trim removed 6 bases at V and 0 bases at J, leaving 13 bases unmatched. The germline V gene encodes CDR1 MNHEY and CDR2 SMNVEV (reference sequence). DNA of the CDR3: TGTGCCAGCAGCCCCAAATTCGGGGGGGCCGACTCCTACGAGCAGTACTTC. Translated, it gives CASSPKFGGADSYEQYF.

This chain connects TRBV12-3 or TRBV12-4 to TRBJ1-1; tentatively, D is TRBD1 (6 bases). Trimming shortened V by 6 bases and J by 4 bases, and 12 bases separated the two germline ends. CDR3 size: 13 residues. Written as DNA, the CDR3 is TGTGCCAGCAGGGTACAGGGTGTCACTGAAGCTTTCTTT. This codes for CASRVQGVTEAFF.

The J gene is TRBJ2-2, the V gene TRBV20-1, with 11 bases aligning to TRBD1. Germline V gene lookup returns CDR1 DFQATT and CDR2 SNEGSKA (reference sequence). CDR3 length: 16 amino acids. Trimming cost V 6 bases and J 3 bases; bases outside gene matches: 9. This chain's CDR3 is CSASKGQGADTGELFF. CDR3 DNA sequence: TGCAGTGCCAGTAAAGGACAGGGGGCCGACACCGGGGAGCTGTTTTTT.

V usage is TRBV24-1 and J usage is TRBJ2-1; D perhaps matches TRBD1 (6 bases). The CDR3 has 19 amino acids. CDR1 and CDR2 from the germline V gene are KGHDR and SFDVKD. Deletions cut 2 bases from V and 5 bases from J, with 24 bases between. CDR3 nucleotide sequence: TGTGCCACCAGTGATTCCAGGGGTGGGGGCAACAGGGTACACAATGAGCAGTTCTTC. Its translation: CATSDSRGGGNRVHNEQFF.

This chain connects TRBV24-1 to TRBJ2-5; 12 bases are a match to TRBD2. There are 19 residues in the CDR3. The germline V gene encodes CDR1 KGHDR and CDR2 SFDVKD. J was trimmed by 4 bases and V by 4 bases; bases with no gene match: 15. The CDR3 DNA is TGTGCCACCAGTGACCCTCGATCGACTAGCGGGAGTCTCGGAGAGACCCAGTACTTC. This translates into CATSDPRSTSGSLGETQYF.

The chain combines TRBV3-1 (or the pseudogene TRBV3-2) with TRBJ2-3; maybe TRBD1 (5 bases). CDR1 and CDR2 (germline): LGHDT, YNNKEL (reference sequence). CDR3 size: 16 residues. The V end was cut by 4 bases, the J end by 4 bases, with 18 bases between. CDR3 sequence (DNA): TGTGCCAGCAGCCGAACAGGTACCCCCTCGCCAGATACGCAGTATTTT. It encodes CASSRTGTPSPDTQYF.

The rearrangement links TRBV19 to TRBJ1-5; TRBD1 is a possible D gene (5 bases). The V gene's germline CDR1 is LNHDA and CDR2 SQIVND (reference sequence). The CDR3 loop spans 17 amino acids. Between the trimmed V and J ends, which lost 7 bases and 3 bases, there was a span of 22 bases. The CDR3 nucleotides are TGTGCCAGTACCAAAAACTCTAGGGGCCCGCTCAATCAGCCCCAGCATTTT. It yields the protein CASTKNSRGPLNQPQHF.

The gene calls are TRBV11-2 and TRBJ2-2, with 7 bases matching TRBD1. This CDR3 comprises 17 residues. V was pared by 3 bases and J by 5 bases, with 12 bases of the junction left unmatched. Germline CDR1 reads SGHAT; CDR2 reads FQNNGV. CDR3 sequence: CASSFLSTGERTGELFF. The CDR3 DNA follows: TGTGCCAGCAGCTTCCTCTCCACAGGGGAAAGGACCGGGGAGCTGTTTTTT.

This chain uses TRBV2 with TRBJ1-1; D gene unclear. V was clipped by 5 bases and J by 3 bases, with 22 bases between them. Germline V CDR1 and CDR2: SNHLY, FYNNEI. The CDR3 is made up of 17 amino acids. Written as DNA, the CDR3 is TGTGCCAGCAGTAACCATCCGAGAGGTCCGGAATACACTGAAGCTTTCTTT. Its translation is CASSNHPRGPEYTEAFF.

This chain connects TRBV5-4 to TRBJ2-1; 7 bases map to TRBD1. The CDR3 has 15 residues. Trimming took 4 bases from V and 0 from J; bases not matched to a gene: 4. Germline CDR1 SGHNT, CDR2 YYREEE (reference sequence). CDR3 loop: CASSRTGVSYNEQFF. The CDR3 nucleotides are TGTGCCAGCAGCCGAACAGGGGTCTCCTACAATGAGCAGTTCTTC.

This chain connects TRBV5-1 to TRBJ2-5; 7 bases fit TRBD2. Germline lookup yields CDR1 SGHRS and CDR2 YFSETQ. The J segment lost 1 base and the V segment lost 5 bases, leaving 2 bases of the junction unmatched. The CDR3 contains 13 residues. The CDR3 loop is CASRAGTQETQYF. DNA of the CDR3: TGCGCCAGCAGAGCGGGGACCCAAGAGACCCAGTACTTC.

The J gene is TRBJ2-7, the V gene TRBV5-1; the match to TRBD1 covers 8 bases. The CDR3 covers 14 residues. CDR1 and CDR2 (germline): SGHRS, YFSETQ. Trimming took 4 bases from V and 2 from J; bases not matched to a gene: 5. The DNA for the CDR3 is TGCGCCAGCAGCACCGGGACAGGTACCTACGAGCAGTACTTC. Its translation: CASSTGTGTYEQYF.

V is TRBV6-5 and J is TRBJ1-1; 9 nucleotides align to TRBD1. V was pared by 0 bases and J by 4 bases, with 0 bases of the junction left unmatched. Germline CDR1 reads MNHEY; CDR2 reads SVGAGI. This CDR3 has 14 amino acids. CDR3: CASSYSTGGTEAFF. The CDR3 DNA reads as TGTGCCAGCAGTTACTCGACAGGGGGCACTGAAGCTTTCTTT.

The rearrangement joins TRBV5-1 to TRBJ2-5; tentatively, D is TRBD1 (6 bases). CDR3 size: 15 residues. Germline V gives CDR1 SGHRS, CDR2 YFSETQ. Trimming left V 5 bases short and J 5 bases short, with 19 bases between. The DNA for the CDR3 is TGCGCCAGCAGTCGAGGAACAGGGTCGGGGGAGACCCAGTACTTC. This encodes CASSRGTGSGETQYF.

This clone was counted only a few times. This chain uses TRBV19 with TRBJ1-5, with D maybe TRBD1 (5 bases). This CDR3 has 17 residues. The germline V and J ends were trimmed by 2 bases and 3 bases, with 17 bases remaining between them. Per germline, CDR1 LNHDA and CDR2 SQIVND (reference sequence). The CDR3 loop reads CASSISWAAGNNQPQHF. CDR3 bases: TGTGCCAGTAGTATATCCTGGGCGGCAGGGAACAATCAGCCCCAGCATTTT.

This clone was counted once. The CDR3, as DNA: TGCGCCAGCAGCCAAGACTCCATACAGGGTTATCCAGGTCAGCCCCAGCATTTT. It yields the protein CASSQDSIQGYPGQPQHF. This rearrangement joins TRBV4-1 to TRBJ1-5; perhaps TRBD1 as D (6 bases). V lost 0 bases and J lost 6, with 21 bases in between. This CDR3 comprises 18 residues. Germline assignment: CDR1 MGHRA and CDR2 YSYEKL.

V usage is TRBV28 and J usage is TRBJ2-7; 10 positions agree with TRBD1. CDR3 length: 15 residues. V dropped 2 bases and J dropped 2; count of bases not matched to a gene: 3. CDR1 is MDHEN and CDR2 is SYDVKM in the germline V gene. CDR3 in DNA: TGTGCCAGCAGTTTAGGGGACAGGGGCCCCTACGAGCAGTACTTC. This codes for CASSLGDRGPYEQYF. Supplemented by reference TRBV28 and TRBJ2-7, the full variable domain reads DVKVTQSSRYLVKRTGEKVFLECVQDMDHENMFWYRQDPGLGLRLIYFSYDVKMKEKGDIPEGYSVSREKKERFSLILESASTNQTSMYLCASSLGDRGPYEQYFGPGTRLTVT.

The chain combines TRBV5-5 with TRBJ1-6; D call uncertain. CDR1 is SGHKS, CDR2 YYEKEE, per germline (reference sequence). Trimming took off 4 bases at V and 8 bases at J, with 7 bases between the two ends. The length of the CDR3 is 12 residues. This chain's CDR3 is CASSGEDSPLHF. The DNA of the CDR3 is TGTGCCAGCAGCGGGGAGGATTCACCCCTCCACTTT.

V and J are TRBV13 and TRBJ2-3; D gene ambiguous. The CDR3 is made up of 16 amino acids. CDR1 and CDR2 from the germline V gene are PRHDT and FYEKMQ (reference sequence). The V end was cut by 5 bases, the J end by 0 bases, with 15 bases between. In DNA form, the CDR3 reads TGTGCCAGCAGCCAATACTCGGTACCCAGCACAGATACGCAGTATTTT. Protein product: CASSQYSVPSTDTQYF.

The genes are TRBV27 and TRBJ2-1, with 11 bases fitting TRBD2. CDR3 length: 13 residues. The ends lost 10 bases at V and 6 bases at J; junction bases unmatched: 5. Germline V gene data show CDR1 as MNHEY and CDR2 as SMNVEV (reference sequence). The CDR3 DNA sequence: TGTGCCACCCTACTAGCGGGAGTCAATGAGCAGTTCTTC. As protein: CATLLAGVNEQFF.

V usage is TRBV10-1 and J usage is TRBJ2-5; 8 positions agree with TRBD1. Germline V CDR1 and CDR2: WNHNN, SYGVQD (reference sequence). The CDR3 is made up of 16 amino acids. J lost 5 bases, V lost 2 bases, and 10 bases had no gene match. This chain's CDR3 is CASSEPGQGGGETQYF. CDR3 sequence (DNA): TGCGCCAGCAGTGAGCCCGGACAGGGCGGCGGTGAGACCCAGTACTTC.

The V call is TRBV15, the J call TRBJ1-4; D ambiguous. The length of the CDR3 is 16 residues. Germline loops: CDR1 LNHNV, CDR2 YYDKDF (reference sequence). V was shortened by 0 bases and J by 8 bases, with 16 bases between the two germline ends. The CDR3 region has the DNA TGTGCCACCAGCAGAGATTCCTACGGGAGGGCCGAAAAACTGTTTTTT. Translated, it gives CATSRDSYGRAEKLFF.